This T cell receptor (beta chain) was recorded in a study of technical replicates of blood from a handful of donors. This CDR3 comprises 16 residues. In germline, CDR1 is KGHSH, CDR2 LQKENI. The junction had 7 bases not matched to a gene; V was cut back by 6 bases and J by 2 bases. The table came from immunoSEQ multiplex PCR; TCRdb's copy has only in-frame clones and leaves some out. The sample yields some 93,000 clones, around 96% seen once. The gene calls are TRBV18 and TRBJ2-1; TRBD1 agrees at 10 bases. Sequenced sample: T cells isolated from PBMCs. This clonotype was sampled from a human donor in good health. The CDR3 DNA is TGTGCCAGCTCGCAGAGAGGGACAGGGGCCTACAATGAGCAGTTCTTC. Encoded protein: CASSQRGTGAYNEQFF.